Following are 13 T cell receptor beta chains from one sample sequenced in a study of regulatory T cells in long-lasting Graves disease. Time point specified: newly diagnosed GD, antithyroid drugs for less than 3 months. Researchers made the TCR library from RNA that was extracted from PBMCs. For TCR beta, libraries came from iRepertoire HTBI primers and Arm-PCR of CDR3 regions. TCRdb re-called the multiplex PCR reads through MiXCR, storing one row per CDR3 protein. The sample has around 360,000 distinct CDR3 sequences, around 16% seen once; the top ten hold roughly a fifth. These same records also appear under a second study, on T cells in Graves' hyperthyroidism and ophthalmopathy.

Specimen: peripheral blood mononuclear cells (PBMCs), collected at new diagnosis, from a patient treated with antithyroid drugs. The receptors originated from a woman in her late teens or twenties with Graves disease.

This clonotype was observed many times. The gene calls are TRBV9 and TRBJ1-1; D unclear. Deletions cut 1 base from V and 1 base from J, with 8 bases between. The germline CDR1 and CDR2 sequences are SGDLS and YYNGEE. The CDR3 has 14 residues. CDR3 residues: CASSVLGENTEAFF. The CDR3 coding sequence is TGTGCCAGCAGCGTACTCGGGGAGAACACTGAAGCTTTCTTT.

This clonotype showed up many times. The genes are TRBV28 and TRBJ1-2, with D perhaps TRBD1 (6 bases). Germline CDR1 reads MDHEN; CDR2 reads SYDVKM. The CDR3 is 13 residues long. V was pared by 3 bases and J by 4 bases, with 9 bases between. Here the CDR3 DNA reads TGTGCCAGCAGTTTTAGCAGGGGCTATGGCTACACCTTC. Translating gives CASSFSRGYGYTF.

Ten or more counts support this clonotype. This chain links TRBV2 with TRBJ1-4; TRBD1 aligns across 7 bases. The CDR3 covers 14 residues. In germline, CDR1 is SNHLY, CDR2 FYNNEI. Unmatched junction bases numbered 7, after V lost 8 bases and J lost 4 bases. CDR3: CASQRRGNNEKLFF. The CDR3 nucleotides read TGTGCCAGCCAACGCAGGGGGAATAATGAAAAACTGTTTTTT.

This clonotype was seen repeatedly, ten times or more. The chain links TRBV18 to TRBJ2-7; TRBD1 is a possible D gene (5 bases). CDR1 and CDR2 (germline): KGHSH, LQKENI. V shed 6 bases and J shed 3 bases, with 15 bases lying between them. The CDR3 is 14 amino acids. The CDR3 nucleotides are TGTGCCAGCTCGCGCCGAGACAGCCTCTACGAGCAGTACTTC. Its translation: CASSRRDSLYEQYF.

This clonotype was recorded a few times. The chain joins TRBV3-1 to TRBJ2-2, with 9 bases that match TRBD1. The germline CDR1 and CDR2 sequences are LGHDT and YNNKEL (reference sequence). V shed 1 base and J 6 bases; nucleotides not matched to a gene: 6. The length of the CDR3 is 16 residues. CDR3 coding DNA: TGTGCCAGCAGCCAAGGTTGGACAGGGGTATCCGGGGAGCTGTTTTTT. Its protein product is CASSQGWTGVSGELFF.

This clonotype was seen at least ten times. The DNA for the CDR3 is TGTGCCAGCAGCCCACGGACCAGGGGGCGAAGGGGCTACACCTTC. Protein product: CASSPRTRGRRGYTF. The V call is TRBV28, the J call TRBJ1-2; 8 bases agree with TRBD1. Germline values: CDR1 MDHEN, CDR2 SYDVKM. The CDR3 consists of 15 residues. Trimming at V came to 6 bases and at J to 8 bases, leaving 14 bases not matched to a gene.

This clonotype was recorded many times. The CDR3 coding sequence is TGCGCCAGTCAGCGGGAGTTAACCGGGGAGCTGTTTTTT. Amino acid sequence: CASQRELTGELFF. The chain combines TRBV5-1 with TRBJ2-2, with 8 positions matching TRBD2. Germline CDR1 reads SGHRS; CDR2 reads YFSETQ. The V gene end was trimmed by 8 bases and the J gene end by 5 bases; junction bases not matched to a gene: 5. CDR3 length: 13 amino acids.

This clonotype was counted a few times. The rearrangement uses TRBV5-1 and TRBJ2-3; TRBD2 aligns across 9 bases. Unmatched junction bases numbered 9, after V lost 0 bases and J lost 7 bases. Germline values: CDR1 SGHRS, CDR2 YFSETQ. This CDR3 region has 16 residues. CDR3 loop: CASSLAAPSGEYTQYF. The DNA of the CDR3 is TGCGCCAGCAGCTTGGCCGCGCCTAGCGGGGAATATACGCAGTATTTT.

The V and J genes are TRBV9 and TRBJ1-6; no clear D. Deletions cut 0 bases from V and 5 bases from J, with 9 bases between. The CDR3 is 15 residues long. Germline values: CDR1 SGDLS, CDR2 YYNGEE. CDR3 in amino acids: CASSVGGPNNSPLHF. In nucleotides, the CDR3 is TGTGCCAGCAGCGTAGGCGGCCCCAATAATTCACCCCTCCACTTT.

This clonotype appeared many times. This sequence joins TRBV28 and TRBJ2-1; TRBD2 might be the D (6 bases). The germline V gene has CDR1 MDHEN and CDR2 SYDVKM. V was pared by 5 bases and J by 10 bases, with 12 bases between. The CDR3 runs to 12 residues. DNA for the CDR3: TGTGCCAGCAGTCCCTCGACTAGGGAGCAGTTCTTC. Translation gives CASSPSTREQFF.

This clonotype appeared many times. The genes are TRBV19 and TRBJ2-7; 7 nucleotides align to TRBD1. Trimming took 5 bases from V and 3 from J; bases not matched to a gene: 7. This CDR3 region has 14 residues. Germline CDR1 is LNHDA and CDR2 is SQIVND (reference sequence). CDR3 in amino acids: CASSAGQEIYEQYF. DNA of the CDR3: TGTGCCAGTAGTGCCGGACAGGAAATCTACGAGCAGTACTTC.

This clonotype has only a few counts. V usage is TRBV5-4 and J usage is TRBJ1-2; 7 nucleotides align to TRBD1. The germline V gene encodes CDR1 SGHNT and CDR2 YYREEE (reference sequence). With 3 bases clipped from V and 3 bases from J, the junction kept 5 bases outside the gene matches. The CDR3 length is 14 residues. CDR3 sequence: CASSSRGADYGYTF. CDR3 bases: TGTGCCAGCAGCTCCAGGGGGGCGGACTATGGCTACACCTTC.

This clonotype occurred many times. This chain uses TRBV12-3 or TRBV12-4 with TRBJ2-7; tentative D call: TRBD1 (7 bases). The CDR3 is 14 residues long. V dropped 7 bases and J dropped 4 bases, with 17 bases sitting between them. The DNA for the CDR3 is TGTGCCAGCAACCGGGGGCAGGGGGGATACGAGCAGTACTTC. Its protein is CASNRGQGGYEQYF.